This TCR beta chain is from a study of shared clonotypes between healthy human individuals. General study findings and limits: With few donors, the genetic and exposure-history diversity represented was limited.

The CDR3 covers 14 residues. V shed 4 bases and J shed 2 bases, with 9 bases lying between them. CDR1 is SGHRS and CDR2 is YFSETQ in the germline V gene. This clone was seen many times. Antigen unknown. The same CDR3 arises from other DNA sequences in this sample as well. Generated by immunoSEQ multiplex PCR, the TCRdb table keeps only in-frame clones and is missing some. Of over 950,000 clones listed, about 80% were seen once; the top ten hold approximately 0.9%. Memory CD4+ cells were the fraction left after CD45RA+ naive selection. Sequenced material: memory CD4+ T cells from PBMCs. The subset is: CD45RA-negative fraction. This sequence joins TRBV5-1 and TRBJ2-2; D gene ambiguous. The receptor was isolated from a man younger than 35 in good health. Some clones in this sample may be carry-over from other donors' samples. Here the CDR3 reads CASSRTINTGELFF. In DNA, the CDR3 is TGCGCCAGCAGCCGAACAATAAACACCGGGGAGCTGTTTTTT.